These 20 T cell receptor beta chains were sequenced from one sample in a study of T-cell reconstitution after alpha-beta-depleted transplantation in children. Library preparation (for TCRbeta) was performed with unique molecular identifiers. TCRdb fed the PCR reads into MiXCR, producing one record per CDR3 protein. The repertoire includes 250,000 to 300,000 distinct CDR3 sequences, roughly 12% of them detected once, and about 25% sits in the top ten. The material sequenced was peripheral blood, taken 180 days after TCRalphabeta/CD19-depleted stem cell transplant. The receptors derive from a male patient aged 2-15 years who had a stem cell transplant for chronic granulomatous disease, so the T cells may come from the graft donor.

Comment on this clonotype: A much more abundant neighbour one base away suggests this may be a read error. This chain joins TRBV12-3 or TRBV12-4 and TRBJ1-1; 8 bases are shared with TRBD1. V lost 4 bases, J lost 8 bases, and 12 bases stayed unmatched. The CDR3 runs 15 residues. CDR3 nucleotide sequence: TGTGCCAGCAGTTCGACCGGGACAGGAGCTCCCGAAGCTTTCTTT. It codes for CASSSTGTGAPEAFF.

This clonotype was detected ten times or more. This chain links TRBV7-2 with TRBJ2-6; D gene uncertain. Deletions cut 1 base from V and 0 bases from J, with 7 bases between. Germline assignment: CDR1 SGHTA and CDR2 FQGNSA. The length of the CDR3 is 16 residues. The CDR3 reads CASSLVGFSGANVLTF. The CDR3 DNA is TGTGCCAGCAGCTTAGTTGGTTTCTCTGGGGCCAACGTCCTGACTTTC. Combining the CDR3 with reference TRBV7-2 and TRBJ2-6 gives the whole variable domain GAGVSQSPSNKVTEKGKDVELRCDPISGHTALYWYRQSLGQGLEFLIYFQGNSAPDKSGLPSDRFSAERTGGSVSTLTIQRTQQEDSAVYLCASSLVGFSGANVLTFGAGSRLTVL.

This clonotype was recorded at least ten times. The rearrangement uses TRBV20-1 and TRBJ2-1; D is unclear. The CDR3 consists of 13 residues. Germline V gene sequence: CDR1 DFQATT, CDR2 SNEGSKA (reference sequence). Trimming removed 3 bases from V and 0 bases from J, with 6 bases in between. CDR3 DNA: TGCAGTGCTAGCTGGATCTCCTACAATGAGCAGTTCTTC. Residues: CSASWISYNEQFF.

The sample holds many counts of this clonotype. This rearrangement joins TRBV7-3 to TRBJ2-1, with D perhaps matching TRBD2 (6 bases). Trimming removed 5 bases from V and 1 base from J, with 12 bases in between. Germline V gives CDR1 SGHTA, CDR2 FQGTGA. This CDR3 is 15 amino acids long. CDR3 nucleotides: TGTGCCAGCAGCCCTGGGGGGACTTCCTACAATGAGCAGTTCTTC. It is translated as CASSPGGTSYNEQFF.

This clonotype was picked up many times. This chain connects TRBV20-1 to TRBJ2-1; 8 bases are a match to TRBD2. J was trimmed by 4 bases and V by 4 bases; bases with no gene match: 3. Germline loops: CDR1 DFQATT, CDR2 SNEGSKA (reference sequence). CDR3 size: 13 residues. CDR3 sequence reads: CSATGGVYNEQFF. Here the CDR3 DNA reads TGCAGTGCTACGGGGGGGGTGTACAATGAGCAGTTCTTC.

About this clonotype itself: This may be a read error, as it is one base from a much larger clone. J is TRBJ2-2 and V is TRBV5-1; D perhaps matches TRBD2 (5 bases). In germline, CDR1 is SGHRS, CDR2 YFSETQ. The CDR3 length is 15 residues. CDR3 bases: TGCGCCAGCAGCTTGGACTTATCAGGAATCGGGGTGCTGTTTTTT. Translating gives CASSLDLSGIGVLFF.

The table lists this clonotype with a few counts. The chain combines TRBV5-4 with TRBJ2-3, with D perhaps TRBD1 (6 bases). There are 15 residues in the CDR3. Trimming took 2 bases from V and 0 from J, leaving 10 bases between them. Germline CDR1 reads SGHNT; CDR2 reads YYREEE (reference sequence). The CDR3 DNA sequence: TGTGCCAGCAGCTTCCGGGACACTAGCACAGATACGCAGTATTTT. Translation: CASSFRDTSTDTQYF.

This clonotype was counted ten times or more. The CDR3 nucleotides are TGTGCCAGCAGCCCCAGGCAGGGGATGATGGAGCCCCAGCATTTT. This codes for CASSPRQGMMEPQHF. The gene calls are TRBV7-8 and TRBJ1-5, with D tentatively TRBD1 (6 bases). Germline V gene sequence: CDR1 SGHVS, CDR2 FQNEAQ. The V end was cut by 5 bases, the J end by 8 bases, with 19 bases between. The CDR3 runs 15 residues.

For this clonotype: Given a much more abundant clone one base away, this may be a read error. This chain links TRBV20-1 with TRBJ2-3; D possibly corresponds to TRBD2 (6 bases). CDR3 length: 16 residues. Germline V lookup: CDR1 DFQATT, CDR2 SNEGSKA (reference sequence). Here the CDR3 DNA reads TGCATTGCCGAACCCGGGGGAGAATCCAGCACAGATACGCAGTATTTT. Encoded protein: CIAEPGGESSTDTQYF.

This clonotype was picked up many times. The chain carries TRBV12-3 or TRBV12-4 and TRBJ2-2; D not resolved. Between the trimmed V and J ends, which lost 1 base and 3 bases, there was a span of 6 bases. The CDR3 has 14 amino acids. This chain's CDR3 is CASSLVRHTGELFF. DNA of the CDR3: TGTGCCAGCAGTTTAGTACGGCACACCGGGGAGCTGTTTTTT.

This clonotype was observed many times. The V gene is TRBV19, the J gene TRBJ2-3; no clear D. This CDR3 is built from 15 residues. Germline-derived CDR1 and CDR2 are LNHDA and SQIVND (reference sequence). V was trimmed by 3 bases and J by 2 bases, leaving 12 bases between them. CDR3 region: CASSIKGLVTDTQYF. The CDR3 nucleotides are TGTGCCAGTAGTATCAAGGGCCTCGTCACAGATACGCAGTATTTT.

This clonotype has at least ten counts. The chain is built from TRBV18 and TRBJ2-5; 8 positions match TRBD1. The germline V gene has CDR1 KGHSH and CDR2 LQKENI. J lost 4 bases, V lost 3 bases, and 4 bases had no gene match. This CDR3 comprises 14 residues. The CDR3 protein is CASSPSDRGETQYF. CDR3 bases: TGTGCCAGCTCACCCAGTGACAGGGGAGAGACCCAGTACTTC.

This clonotype appeared a few times. V gene TRBV20-1 combines with J gene TRBJ1-5, with 7 bases that match TRBD1. Per the germline V gene, CDR1 is DFQATT and CDR2 is SNEGSKA (reference sequence). The CDR3 runs 16 residues. After removal of 0 bases from V and 3 bases from J, the junction contained 8 bases not matched to a gene. The CDR3 bases are TGCAGTGCTAGAGATCCCCTACAGGGGCTCAATCAGCCCCAGCATTTT. Translation: CSARDPLQGLNQPQHF.

Turning to this clonotype: Germline and junction disagree at one end, which may indicate a read error. The chain recombines TRBV18 with TRBJ2-7; 8 bases agree with TRBD1. The CDR3 loop spans 16 amino acids. Looked up from germline, CDR1 is KGHSH and CDR2 is LQKENI. The CDR3 spells CASSRGFAGGSHEQYF. CDR3 bases: TGTGCCAGCTCAAGGGGGTTTGCAGGGGGCTCCCACGAGCAGTACTTC.

This clonotype was seen many times. The chain joins TRBV4-2 to TRBJ2-1; D is ambiguous. Germline CDR1 is LGHNA and CDR2 is YNFKEQ. CDR3 length equals 14 residues. The ends were cut back, 0 bases at V and 2 bases at J, with 5 bases in the middle. The CDR3 here is CASSQEPAYNEQFF. The DNA for the CDR3 is TGTGCCAGCAGCCAAGAGCCGGCCTACAATGAGCAGTTCTTC.

This clonotype has ten or more counts. The rearrangement joins TRBV4-3 to TRBJ2-7, with D possibly called TRBD1 or TRBD2 (6 bases each). The CDR3 runs to 16 residues. Germline CDR1 is LGHNA and CDR2 is YSLEER. V was pared by 0 bases and J by 6 bases, with 18 bases between. CDR3: CASSQDGGGTLGEQYF. CDR3 in DNA: TGCGCCAGCAGCCAAGATGGGGGCGGGACACTAGGCGAGCAGTACTTC.

About this clonotype: A read error is possible here, since a much larger clone lies one base away. This chain connects TRBV2 to TRBJ1-5; the D is unclear. CDR1 SNHLY and CDR2 FYNNEI come from the germline V gene. The CDR3 length is 13 residues. The CDR3 coding sequence is TGTGCCAGCAGTTTCACCGTGGTTCAGCCCCATCATTTT. Translating gives CASSFTVVQPHHF.

Ten or more counts support this clonotype. This CDR3 reads CASSLTGTGYEQYF. CDR3 nucleotides: TGTGCCAGCAGTTTAACCGGGACAGGATACGAGCAGTACTTC. The rearrangement links TRBV12-3 or TRBV12-4 to TRBJ2-7, with TRBD1 matching over 8 bases. The CDR3 totals 14 residues. The V and J ends lost 2 bases and 4 bases, in that order; junction bases with no gene match: 4.

This clonotype appeared many times. The V gene is TRBV25-1, the J gene TRBJ1-1; D unresolved. The CDR3 loop spans 13 amino acids. The germline V gene encodes CDR1 MGHDK and CDR2 SYGVNS. V lost 6 bases to trimming and J lost 0 bases, with 8 bases between them. CDR3 sequence reads: CASRGTLNTEAFF. CDR3 in DNA: TGTGCCAGCAGGGGAACCCTGAACACTGAAGCTTTCTTT. The full variable domain, with the rest looked up from reference TRBV25-1 and TRBJ1-1, is EADIYQTPRYLVIGTGKKITLECSQTMGHDKMYWYQQDPGMELHLIHYSYGVNSTEKGDLSSESTVSRIRTEHFPLTLESARPSHTSQYLCASRGTLNTEAFFGQGTRLTVV.

This clonotype has at least ten counts. This CDR3 reads CASSLYGRSEQFF. Written as DNA, the CDR3 is TGTGCCAGCAGTTTATATGGCAGAAGTGAGCAGTTCTTC. J is TRBJ2-1 and V is TRBV12-3 or TRBV12-4; D gene uncertain. Trimming took off 2 bases at V and 9 bases at J, with 11 bases between the two ends. CDR3 length: 13 amino acids.